Listed here are 4 T cell receptor beta chains from one sample, sequenced in a study of blood T cell repertoires in COVID-19. Produced via immunoSEQ multiplex PCR; TCRdb's table is partial and in-frame only. The sample has under 150,000 clones, 84% seen once; the top ten hold 5% to 7%. Sequenced sample: PBMCs or T cells enriched from blood (not recorded which). The source of these receptors is a man in his forties with acute COVID-19.

V is TRBV18 and J is TRBJ2-1; 8 bases align to TRBD1. Germline loops: CDR1 KGHSH, CDR2 LQKENI. The ends lost 2 bases at V and 5 bases at J; junction bases unmatched: 5. The CDR3 covers 15 residues. The CDR3 sequence is CASSPSGGMNNEQFF. CDR3 bases: TGTGCCAGCTCACCATCAGGGGGCATGAACAATGAGCAGTTCTTC.

The chain is built from TRBV4-1 and TRBJ2-5; 9 bases align to TRBD2. The J segment lost 2 bases and the V segment lost 0 bases, leaving 7 bases of the junction unmatched. This CDR3 spans 17 amino acids. Germline V gene sequence: CDR1 MGHRA, CDR2 YSYEKL. In DNA, the CDR3 is TGCGCCAGCAGCCAAGATGGGGTAGCGGGGGATCAAGAGACCCAGTACTTC. It encodes CASSQDGVAGDQETQYF.

CDR3 sequence reads: CASSSALGTDTQYF. The CDR3 nucleotides read TGTGCCAGCAGTTCAGCGTTAGGCACAGATACGCAGTATTTT. The chain is built from TRBV6-4 and TRBJ2-3; D gene ambiguous. The germline gives CDR1 MRHNA, CDR2 SNTAGT. This CDR3 region has 14 residues. V lost 5 bases, J lost 1 base, and 10 bases lay in between.

This chain links TRBV2 with TRBJ2-2; 11 nucleotides match TRBD2. The CDR3 runs 15 residues. V was clipped by 4 bases and J by 3 bases; unmatched bases: 1. Germline V lookup: CDR1 SNHLY, CDR2 FYNNEI. The CDR3 coding sequence is TGTGCCAGCAGTGGGACTAGCGGGCACACCGGGGAGCTGTTTTTT. Its translation: CASSGTSGHTGELFF.